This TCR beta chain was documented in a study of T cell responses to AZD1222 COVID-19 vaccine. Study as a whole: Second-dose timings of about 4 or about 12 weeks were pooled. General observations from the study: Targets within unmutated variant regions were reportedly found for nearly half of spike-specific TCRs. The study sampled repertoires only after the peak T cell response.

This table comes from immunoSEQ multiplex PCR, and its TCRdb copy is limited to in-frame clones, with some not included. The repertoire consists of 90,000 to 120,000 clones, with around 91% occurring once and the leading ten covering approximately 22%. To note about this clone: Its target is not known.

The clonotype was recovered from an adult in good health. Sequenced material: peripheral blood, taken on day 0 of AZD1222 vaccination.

DNA for the CDR3: TGTGCCAGCAGCTTAGTCGTGCCTCGCGACGAGCAGTACTTC. This translates into CASSLVVPRDEQYF. The genes are TRBV11-3 and TRBJ2-7; D unresolved. Germline loops: CDR1 SGHNT, CDR2 YENEEA. The CDR3 length is 14 residues. Trimming removed 1 base from V and 5 bases from J, with 12 bases in between.